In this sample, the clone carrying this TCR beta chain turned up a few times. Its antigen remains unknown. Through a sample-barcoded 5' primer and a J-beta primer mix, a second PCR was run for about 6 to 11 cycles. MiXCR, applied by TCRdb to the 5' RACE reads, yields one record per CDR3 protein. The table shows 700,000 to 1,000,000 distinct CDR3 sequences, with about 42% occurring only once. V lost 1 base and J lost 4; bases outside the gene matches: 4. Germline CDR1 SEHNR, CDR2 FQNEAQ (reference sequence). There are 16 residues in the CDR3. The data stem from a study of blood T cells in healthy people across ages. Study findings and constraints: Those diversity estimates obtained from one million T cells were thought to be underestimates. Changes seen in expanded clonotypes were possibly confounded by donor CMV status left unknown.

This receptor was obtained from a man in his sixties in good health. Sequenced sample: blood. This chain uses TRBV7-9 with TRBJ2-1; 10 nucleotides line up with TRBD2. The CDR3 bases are TGTGCCAGCAGCTTAGTCTCTAGCGGGGGTTACAATGAGCAGTTCTTC. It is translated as CASSLVSSGGYNEQFF.